This T cell receptor (beta chain) was captured in a study of blood T cell repertoires in COVID-19. In the original processing: Reference gene primer amplification yielded estimated nucleated cell counts. Profiling relied on immunoSEQ multiplex PCR, and the TCRdb table lists in-frame clones only, not all of them. The DNA was the basis for D and trimming; V, J and clone size are from that table. The table lists roughly 100,000 clones, over 85% of them singletons. Sequences were obtained from peripheral blood. This TCR came from a woman older than 75 in a cohort sampled during active COVID-19.

The CDR3 DNA is TGTGCCAGTCGAAGCGGGGGGTTCTACGAGCAGTACTTC. It is translated as CASRSGGFYEQYF. V usage is TRBV7-9 and J usage is TRBJ2-7, with 9 nucleotides matching TRBD2. The CDR3 has 13 residues. Germline loops: CDR1 SEHNR, CDR2 FQNEAQ (reference sequence). Trimming removed 9 bases from V and 3 bases from J; junction bases left unmatched: 6.